These 25 T cell receptor beta chains share one sample of origin, sequenced in a study of cytomegalovirus exposure and HLA in healthy donors. PCR amplification relied on 60 Vbeta primers (plus 13 Jbeta primers). Measured with immunoSEQ multiplex PCR; TCRdb has only the in-frame clones, and not every one. The sample has over 150,000 clones; 80% are singletons. Sequenced material: PBMCs. The receptors were sampled from a man younger than 30 in good health and CMV-seropositive.

J is TRBJ1-3 and V is TRBV5-1; D gene unclear. This CDR3 region has 13 residues. V shed 7 bases and J shed 2 bases, with 10 bases lying between them. Germline V gives CDR1 SGHRS, CDR2 YFSETQ. For the CDR3, the DNA is TGCGCCAGCGGGAGGGAAGCTGGAAACACCATATATTTT. Protein: CASGREAGNTIYF.

This clone has a handful of counts. J is TRBJ2-2 and V is TRBV7-7; perhaps TRBD1 as D (5 bases). The V end lost 8 bases, the J end lost 4 bases, and 17 bases lay between the germline ends. Per the germline V gene, CDR1 is SSHAT and CDR2 is FNYEAQ (reference sequence). The CDR3 runs 15 residues. The CDR3 coding sequence is TGTGCCAGCGGTCAGGCAGGGTGGAGCACCGGGGAGCTGTTTTTT. Its translation is CASGQAGWSTGELFF. Based on the CDR3 plus reference TRBV7-7 and TRBJ2-2, the full variable domain is GAGVSQSPRYKVTKRGQDVTLRCDPISSHATLYWYQQALGQGPEFLTYFNYEAQPDKSGLPSDRFSAERPEGSISTLTIQRTEQRDSAMYRCASGQAGWSTGELFFGEGSRLTVL.

The sample holds a few counts of this clone. The chain is built from TRBV15 and TRBJ2-1; 7 nucleotides match TRBD2. The length of the CDR3 is 14 residues. Germline lookup yields CDR1 LNHNV and CDR2 YYDKDF (reference sequence). With V trimmed by 0 bases and J by 5 bases, 1 base remained unmatched. The CDR3 nucleotides read TGTGCCACCAGCAGAGATCGGGGGGACAATGAGCAGTTCTTC. Protein: CATSRDRGDNEQFF.

This chain joins TRBV5-4 and TRBJ2-7; weak D call: TRBD2 (6 bases). The CDR3 is 15 residues long. The V end was cut by 0 bases, the J end by 2 bases, with 12 bases between. The germline gives CDR1 SGHNT, CDR2 YYREEE (reference sequence). This CDR3 reads CASSLDPAGTYEQYF. CDR3 sequence (DNA): TGTGCCAGCAGCTTGGACCCGGCGGGAACCTACGAGCAGTACTTC.

In its sample, this clone was seen a few times. The chain is built from TRBV7-8 and TRBJ1-4; 8 bases match TRBD1. Germline trimming cut 1 base from V and 7 bases from J; bases unmatched to any gene: 11. Germline V lookup: CDR1 SGHVS, CDR2 FQNEAQ. The CDR3 consists of 17 residues. The CDR3 nucleotides read TGTGCCAGCAGCTTAGGTTATAGGACAGGGCCGGGTGAAAAACTGTTTTTT. As protein: CASSLGYRTGPGEKLFF.

To note about this clone: The junction does not match germline at one end; this may be a read error. The rearrangement joins TRBV7-9 to TRBJ2-7; D may be TRBD1 (5 bases). The CDR3 loop spans 12 amino acids. Germline loops: CDR1 SEHNR, CDR2 FQNEAQ (reference sequence). The CDR3, as DNA: TGTTCCAGCAGCTTAGGGGCGAGCGAGCAGTACTTC. Its protein product is CSSSLGASEQYF. Based on the CDR3 plus reference TRBV7-9 and TRBJ2-7, the full variable domain is DTGVSQNPRHKITKRGQNVTFRCDPISEHNRLYWYRQTLGQGPEFLTYFQNEAQLEKSRLLSDRFSAERPKGSFSTLEIQRTEQGDSAMYLCSSSLGASEQYFGPGTRLTVT.

This CDR3 reads CASSLELDTASYEQYF. The CDR3 region has the DNA TGTGCCAGCAGCTTGGAACTAGACACCGCTTCCTACGAGCAGTACTTC. The V and J genes are TRBV5-4 and TRBJ2-7; TRBD2 is a possible D gene (5 bases). CDR3 size: 16 residues. The germline V gene has CDR1 SGHNT and CDR2 YYREEE (reference sequence). V was clipped by 0 bases and J by 1 base, with 14 bases between them.

The chain is built from TRBV14 and TRBJ2-5; maybe TRBD2 (6 bases). Germline lookup yields CDR1 SGHDN and CDR2 FVKESK. The CDR3 runs to 14 residues. Trimming removed 3 bases from V and 2 bases from J, with 10 bases in between. The DNA for the CDR3 is TGTGCCAGCAGCCAGAGACTAGGTCAAGAGACCCAGTACTTC. Residues: CASSQRLGQETQYF. Drawing the rest from reference TRBV14 and TRBJ2-5, the complete variable domain is EAGVTQFPSHSVIEKGQTVTLRCDPISGHDNLYWYRRVMGKEIKFLLHFVKESKQDESGMPNNRFLAERTGGTYSTLKVQPAELEDSGVYFCASSQRLGQETQYFGPGTRLLVL.

As DNA, the CDR3 is TGTGCCAGCAGACAAAGCTACGAGCAGTACTTC. Translation: CASRQSYEQYF. The J gene is TRBJ2-7, the V gene TRBV2; D call uncertain. V gave up 6 bases and J gave up 3 bases, with 6 bases separating them. Germline CDR1 reads SNHLY; CDR2 reads FYNNEI. CDR3 length equals 11 residues.

The chain combines TRBV7-6 with TRBJ2-1; TRBD2 is a possible D gene (5 bases). Germline-derived CDR1 and CDR2 are SGHVS and FNYEAQ. V dropped 0 bases and J dropped 0 bases, with 9 bases sitting between them. This CDR3 is built from 16 residues. DNA for the CDR3: TGTGCCAGCAGCTTAGCGGAGGCTGCCTCCTACAATGAGCAGTTCTTC. The encoded protein is CASSLAEAASYNEQFF.

This clone occurred once. The chain joins TRBV25-1 to TRBJ1-2; D not resolved. The CDR3 runs to 13 residues. V lost 3 bases to trimming and J lost 8 bases, with 13 bases between them. Germline V lookup: CDR1 MGHDK, CDR2 SYGVNS. DNA for the CDR3: TGTGCCAGCAGTGACCCGTACCTATGGGGCTACACCTTC. Translation gives CASSDPYLWGYTF.

This clone was seen only a few times. This chain uses TRBV2 with TRBJ1-5; D might be TRBD1 (6 bases). Germline-derived CDR1 and CDR2 are SNHLY and FYNNEI. This CDR3 region has 15 residues. Trimming removed 3 bases at V and 5 bases at J, with 14 bases between. The CDR3: CASSDWTELDQPQHF. In DNA, the CDR3 is TGTGCCAGCAGTGACTGGACAGAACTAGATCAGCCCCAGCATTTT.

The chain has TRBV27 and TRBJ1-2; D is possibly TRBD1 (5 bases). Germline V CDR1 and CDR2: MNHEY, SMNVEV (reference sequence). V lost 5 bases, J lost 2 bases, and 18 bases lay in between. CDR3 length: 16 amino acids. The DNA of the CDR3 is TGTGCCAGCAGTATCAAACGACAGACCAACAACTATGGCTACACCTTC. Amino acid sequence: CASSIKRQTNNYGYTF.

The chain uses TRBV29-1 and TRBJ1-4; 11 positions match TRBD1. V shed 3 bases and J 8 bases; nucleotides not matched to a gene: 5. Germline V gene sequence: CDR1 SQVTM, CDR2 ANQGSEA. The CDR3 has 14 amino acids. For the CDR3, the DNA is TGCAGCGTTGACGGGGGACAGGGGGGAGAAAAACTGTTTTTT. Translated, it gives CSVDGGQGGEKLFF.

The chain recombines TRBV14 with TRBJ2-5, with D perhaps TRBD2 (5 bases). The DNA end lines up better with TRBJ2-7; the J call may be wrong. CDR3 length equals 15 residues. Germline V gene sequence: CDR1 SGHDN, CDR2 FVKESK. The chain's CDR3 is CASSQEGGSSYEQYF. The CDR3 DNA reads TGTGCCAGCAGCCAAGAAGGAGGCAGTTCCTACGAGCAGTACTTC.

The chain couples TRBV9 to TRBJ2-3, with TRBD2 matching 9 bases. V lost 3 bases and J lost 2; bases outside the gene matches: 7. Germline V gives CDR1 SGDLS, CDR2 YYNGEE. This CDR3 contains 16 residues. The CDR3, as DNA: TGTGCCAGCAGCGAAATTCTAGCGGGATTCACAGATACGCAGTATTTT. This encodes CASSEILAGFTDTQYF.

The V gene is TRBV6-1, the J gene TRBJ2-7; a possible D gene is TRBD1 (5 bases). The CDR3 contains 16 residues. In germline, CDR1 is MNHNS, CDR2 SASEGT. V was clipped by 3 bases and J by 0 bases, with 15 bases between them. CDR3 loop: CASSDRRGHSSYEQYF. The CDR3, as DNA: TGTGCCAGCAGTGACAGAAGGGGTCATAGCTCCTACGAGCAGTACTTC.

CDR3 bases: TGTGCCAGCAGCTTAGCGGGAGGGCCCCACAATGAGCAGTTCTTC. Protein sequence: CASSLAGGPHNEQFF. This chain uses TRBV7-8 with TRBJ2-1, with 7 bases identical to TRBD2. The J segment lost 5 bases and the V segment lost 0 bases, leaving 4 bases of the junction unmatched. From germline, CDR1 is SGHVS and CDR2 FQNEAQ. The CDR3 runs to 15 residues. The full variable domain, completed using reference TRBV7-8 and TRBJ2-1, is GAGVSQSPRYKVAKRGQDVALRCDPISGHVSLFWYQQALGQGPEFLTYFQNEAQLDKSGLPSDRFFAERPEGSVSTLKIQRTQQEDSAVYLCASSLAGGPHNEQFFGPGTRLTVL.

V gene TRBV12-5 combines with J gene TRBJ2-3; a weak D match, TRBD2 (7 bases). The CDR3 consists of 18 residues. V dropped 0 bases and J dropped 1 base, with 17 bases sitting between them. Germline V gene lookup returns CDR1 LGHNT and CDR2 FRNRAP. The CDR3 DNA reads TGTGCTAGTGGTTTGGTACGGTCGGGGGGCTTCCGCACAGATACGCAGTATTTT. Protein: CASGLVRSGGFRTDTQYF.

This clone has a handful of counts. The V call is TRBV15, the J call TRBJ1-3; no firm D call. The CDR3 contains 15 residues. Trimming took off 5 bases at V and 3 bases at J, with 14 bases between the two ends. CDR1 LNHNV and CDR2 YYDKDF come from the germline V gene (reference sequence). The CDR3: CATSAGFPYGNTIYF. The CDR3 DNA follows: TGTGCCACCAGCGCGGGTTTCCCCTATGGAAACACCATATATTTT.

This clone was recorded once. This sequence joins TRBV5-1 and TRBJ1-2, with TRBD1 identical over 8 bases. The CDR3 loop spans 14 amino acids. Germline trimming cut 4 bases from V and 4 bases from J; bases unmatched to any gene: 6. Germline V gene data show CDR1 as SGHRS and CDR2 as YFSETQ. CDR3 sequence reads: CASSPDGQGYGYTF. Here the CDR3 DNA reads TGCGCCAGCAGCCCAGATGGACAGGGCTATGGCTACACCTTC.

This clone was observed once. This rearrangement joins TRBV2 to TRBJ1-5, with D possibly TRBD1 on 6 matching bases. CDR3 size: 17 residues. The V gene's germline CDR1 is SNHLY and CDR2 FYNNEI. Trimming left V 3 bases short and J 0 bases short, with 15 bases between. The CDR3 DNA reads TGTGCCAGCAGTGATCCCAGGGGCGATTATAGCAATCAGCCCCAGCATTTT. Its protein product is CASSDPRGDYSNQPQHF. Full variable domain (missing parts from reference TRBV2 and TRBJ1-5): EPEVTQTPSHQVTQMGQEVILRCVPISNHLYFYWYRQILGQKVEFLVSFYNNEISEKSEIFDDQFSVERPDGSNFTLKIRSTKLEDSAMYFCASSDPRGDYSNQPQHFGDGTRLSIL.

The rearrangement links TRBV6-5 to TRBJ1-2; TRBD1 is a possible D gene (5 bases). CDR1 MNHEY and CDR2 SVGAGI come from the germline V gene. V was trimmed by 2 bases and J by 2 bases, leaving 9 bases between them. The CDR3 runs 14 residues. DNA of the CDR3: TGTGCCAGCAGTTACGGGGCAGGGAACTATGGCTACACCTTC. It specifies CASSYGAGNYGYTF.

This clone came up a few times. This chain joins TRBV5-1 and TRBJ1-1; D is perhaps TRBD1 (5 bases). CDR3 size: 14 residues. Trimming left V 1 base short and J 1 base short, with 8 bases between. The germline CDR1 and CDR2 sequences are SGHRS and YFSETQ. The DNA of the CDR3 is TGCGCCAGCAGCTTGCGACAGACGAACACTGAAGCTTTCTTT. Translating gives CASSLRQTNTEAFF.

V usage is TRBV19 and J usage is TRBJ1-5, with D tentatively TRBD1 (5 bases). V dropped 6 bases and J dropped 1 base, with 13 bases sitting between them. Germline V gene lookup returns CDR1 LNHDA and CDR2 SQIVND (reference sequence). This CDR3 has 15 residues. The CDR3 reads CASRWGGRSNQPQHF. CDR3 DNA sequence: TGTGCCAGTAGATGGGGGGGACGGAGCAATCAGCCCCAGCATTTT.